This T cell receptor (beta chain) was recorded in a study of cytotoxic CD8 clonotypes in ibrutinib-treated CLL. Study-level information: Of the patients, 11 were relapsed/refractory, 15 treatment-naive and 17 to 18 IGHV unmutated.

Libraries of TCR beta were made from about 2.2 micrograms of genomic DNA that came from cryopreserved PBMCs. Clones were read by immunoSEQ multiplex PCR, and TCRdb kept only the in-frame ones, dropping some. The sample has fewer than 7,000 clones, around 68% seen once; the top ten hold about 41%. This clone showed up just a few times. Sequences were derived from PBMCs, sampled before ibrutinib treatment. The sequence was collected from a human donor with chronic lymphocytic leukemia.

CDR3: CATSREGVRSGNTIYF. In nucleotides, the CDR3 is TGTGCCACCAGCAGAGAGGGGGTCCGCTCTGGAAACACCATATATTTT. The chain is built from TRBV15 and TRBJ1-3, with D possibly matching TRBD1 (5 bases). The CDR3 spans 16 residues. Germline-derived CDR1 and CDR2 are LNHNV and YYDKDF (reference sequence). Trimming left V 0 bases short and J 0 bases short, with 9 bases between.